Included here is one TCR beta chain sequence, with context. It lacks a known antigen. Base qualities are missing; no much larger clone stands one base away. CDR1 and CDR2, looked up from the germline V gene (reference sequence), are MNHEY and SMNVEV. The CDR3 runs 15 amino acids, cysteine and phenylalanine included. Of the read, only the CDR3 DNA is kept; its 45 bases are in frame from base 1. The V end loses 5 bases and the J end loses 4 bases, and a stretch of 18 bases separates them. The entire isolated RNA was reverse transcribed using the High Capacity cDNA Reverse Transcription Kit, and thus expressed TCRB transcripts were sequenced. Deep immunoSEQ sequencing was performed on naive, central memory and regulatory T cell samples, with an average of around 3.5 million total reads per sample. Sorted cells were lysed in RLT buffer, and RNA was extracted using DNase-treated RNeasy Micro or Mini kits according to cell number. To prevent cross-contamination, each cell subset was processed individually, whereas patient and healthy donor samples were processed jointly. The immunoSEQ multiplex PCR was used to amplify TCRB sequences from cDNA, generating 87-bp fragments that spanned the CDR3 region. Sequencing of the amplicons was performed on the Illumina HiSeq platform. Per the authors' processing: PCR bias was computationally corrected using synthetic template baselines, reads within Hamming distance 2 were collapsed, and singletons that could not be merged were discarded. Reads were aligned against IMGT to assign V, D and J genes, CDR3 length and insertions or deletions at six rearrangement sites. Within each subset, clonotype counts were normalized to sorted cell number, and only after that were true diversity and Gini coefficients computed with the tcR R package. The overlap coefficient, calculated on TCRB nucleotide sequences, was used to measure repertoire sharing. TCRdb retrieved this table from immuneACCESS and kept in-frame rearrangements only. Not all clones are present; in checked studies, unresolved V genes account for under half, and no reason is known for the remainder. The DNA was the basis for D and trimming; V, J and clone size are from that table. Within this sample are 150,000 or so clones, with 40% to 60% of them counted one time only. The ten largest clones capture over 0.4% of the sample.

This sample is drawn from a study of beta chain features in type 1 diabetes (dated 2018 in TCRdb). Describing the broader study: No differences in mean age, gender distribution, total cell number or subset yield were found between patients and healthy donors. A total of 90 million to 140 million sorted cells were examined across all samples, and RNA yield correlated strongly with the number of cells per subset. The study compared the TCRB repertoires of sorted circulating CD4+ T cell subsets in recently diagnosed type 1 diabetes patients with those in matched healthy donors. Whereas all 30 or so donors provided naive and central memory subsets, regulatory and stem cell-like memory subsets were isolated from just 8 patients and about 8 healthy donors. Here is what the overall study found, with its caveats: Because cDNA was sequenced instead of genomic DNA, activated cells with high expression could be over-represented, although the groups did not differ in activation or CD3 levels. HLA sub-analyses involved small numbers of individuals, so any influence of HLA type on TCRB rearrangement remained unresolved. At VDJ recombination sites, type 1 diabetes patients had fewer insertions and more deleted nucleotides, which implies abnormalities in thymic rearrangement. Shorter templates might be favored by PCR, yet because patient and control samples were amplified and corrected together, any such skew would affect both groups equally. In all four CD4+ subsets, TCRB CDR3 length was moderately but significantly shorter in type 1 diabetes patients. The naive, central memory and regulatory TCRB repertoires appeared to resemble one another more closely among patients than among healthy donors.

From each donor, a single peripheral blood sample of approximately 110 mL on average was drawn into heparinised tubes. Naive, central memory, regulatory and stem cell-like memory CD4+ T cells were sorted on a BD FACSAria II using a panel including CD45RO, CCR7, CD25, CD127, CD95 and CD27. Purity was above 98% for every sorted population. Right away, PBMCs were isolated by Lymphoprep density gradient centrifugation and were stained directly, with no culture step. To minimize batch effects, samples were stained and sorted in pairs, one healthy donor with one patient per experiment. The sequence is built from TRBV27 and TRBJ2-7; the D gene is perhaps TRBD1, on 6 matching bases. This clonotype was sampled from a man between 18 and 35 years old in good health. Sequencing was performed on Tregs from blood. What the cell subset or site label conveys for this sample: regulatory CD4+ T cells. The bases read TGTGCCAGCAGTCCCCTACCGGGACACCCTTACGAGCAGTACTTC. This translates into CASSPLPGHPYEQYF.